The T cell receptor (beta chain) under discussion was sequenced for a study of vaccination effects on CD4 cells after COVID-19. Study details: Relative to the second dose, post-vaccine samples were obtained a median of 72 days later.

CDR1 and CDR2 from the germline V gene are ENHRY and SYGVKD. The ends were cut back, 4 bases at V and 1 base at J, with 14 bases in the middle. CDR3 length: 15 amino acids. Antigen-specific CD4+ T cells were expanded (with viral peptide pools) by the ViraFEST assay ahead of sequencing. With 10 days of culture completed, CD4+ T cells were isolated. Either the mRNA-1273 or the BNT162b2 vaccine was given to participants as two doses. It was with around 9.9 IU/ml IL-2 and about 10 ug/ml peptides that 1.5 million to 2.5 million PBMC per well were cultured. Days 3 and 7 saw half the medium replaced with IL-2 medium. TCRdb's table, derived via immunoSEQ multiplex PCR, lists solely in-frame clones and lacks some. The sample yields 20,000 to 30,000 clones, 69% seen once. This clone has only a few counts. Antigen: not known. General observations from the study: Common cold coronaviruses were cross-recognized by only 1 of 255 vaccine-induced clones in healthy vaccinees.

Here the sequenced sample was CD4+ T cells from PBMCs cultured with SARS-CoV-2 spike peptides, taken after COVID-19 vaccination. The TCR comes from a human donor who received a COVID-19 vaccine. The chain carries TRBV10-3 and TRBJ2-7; D is ambiguous. The CDR3, as DNA: TGTGCCATCAGTGCCGCTCCAGGCAGATCCTACGAGCAGTACTTC. This translates into CAISAAPGRSYEQYF.